Shown below are 12 T cell receptor beta chains from a single sample sequenced in a study of immune characterization of retroperitoneal liposarcoma. TCRdb independently ran MiXCR on the PCR reads; one entry per CDR3 protein. The repertoire has around 11,000 distinct CDR3 sequences, more than 25% of them found once; the top ten carry approximately 19%. The source material was blood. The source of these receptors is a male donor with retroperitoneal liposarcoma.

The genes are TRBV5-1 and TRBJ2-5; no definite D call. Germline loops: CDR1 SGHRS, CDR2 YFSETQ. V was clipped by 2 bases and J by 4 bases, with 9 bases between them. CDR3 length equals 13 residues. The CDR3 region has the DNA TGCGCCAGCAGCTTATGGGAAAGAGAGACCCAGTACTTC. This translates into CASSLWERETQYF.

V usage is TRBV7-2 and J usage is TRBJ1-6, with TRBD1 identical over 9 bases. Losses at the gene ends were 4 bases for V and 8 bases for J; bases not matched to a gene: 6. Germline CDR1 and CDR2: SGHTA and FQGNSA. The CDR3 totals 15 residues. The CDR3 DNA reads TGTGCCAGCAGCTCAGGGACAGGGCACCATTCACCCCTCCACTTT. As protein: CASSSGTGHHSPLHF.

The chain carries TRBV7-6 and TRBJ2-4; the D gene is possibly TRBD2 (5 bases). Germline CDR1 and CDR2: SGHVS and FNYEAQ. This CDR3 spans 13 amino acids. V lost 5 bases to trimming and J lost 8 bases, with 13 bases between them. This CDR3 reads CASSRTNGDIQYF. CDR3 DNA: TGTGCCAGCAGCCGGACCAACGGGGACATTCAGTACTTC.

This clonotype showed up just a few times. The chain links TRBV6-6 to TRBJ2-6, with 9 bases that match TRBD1. The trim removed 1 base at V and 0 bases at J, leaving 7 bases unmatched. The germline V gene encodes CDR1 MNHNY and CDR2 SVGAGI (reference sequence). The CDR3 has 19 residues. CDR3 sequence: CASSYYSGTGFSGANVLTF. CDR3 coding DNA: TGTGCCAGCAGTTACTATTCCGGGACAGGGTTCTCTGGGGCCAACGTCCTGACTTTC.

This clonotype occurred many times. The chain joins TRBV6-1 to TRBJ2-1; the D gene is possibly TRBD2 (5 bases). Germline V lookup: CDR1 MNHNS, CDR2 SASEGT. Trimming cost V 0 bases and J 10 bases, with 10 bases left between them. The CDR3 is made up of 13 amino acids. The CDR3 loop reads CASSEALAGEQFF. The CDR3 bases are TGTGCCAGCAGTGAAGCGCTAGCCGGGGAGCAGTTCTTC.

This clonotype qualifies as medium-sized. The gene calls are TRBV5-4 and TRBJ1-2; a weak D match, TRBD1 (6 bases). Trimming stripped 0 bases from V and 6 bases from J, with 12 bases between. The CDR3 loop spans 14 amino acids. CDR1 and CDR2 from the germline V gene are SGHNT and YYREEE (reference sequence). Written as DNA, the CDR3 is TGTGCCAGCAGCTTGGACCCAGGGGCAGATGGCTACACCTTC. It codes for CASSLDPGADGYTF.

This clonotype came up many times. This rearrangement joins TRBV10-1 to TRBJ1-1; D is unclear. The germline V and J ends were trimmed by 3 bases and 0 bases, with 11 bases remaining between them. The CDR3 has 15 residues. Germline V CDR1 and CDR2: WNHNN, SYGVQD (reference sequence). In nucleotides, the CDR3 is TGCGCCAGCAGTGAATTACCAGGCCTGAACACTGAAGCTTTCTTT. Protein product: CASSELPGLNTEAFF.

This clonotype was seen at least ten times. The chain carries TRBV6-6 and TRBJ1-2, with D possibly matching TRBD1 (5 bases). Germline V gives CDR1 MNHNY, CDR2 SVGAGI (reference sequence). V lost 0 bases and J 6 bases, leaving 8 bases between the germline ends. The CDR3 has 13 amino acids. Here the CDR3 reads CASSYSIGDGYTF. The CDR3 nucleotides are TGTGCCAGCAGTTACTCGATAGGGGATGGCTACACCTTC.

This clonotype turned up a few times. The V call is TRBV6-1, the J call TRBJ2-1; 10 nucleotides agree with TRBD2. CDR1 and CDR2 (germline): MNHNS, SASEGT. Losses at the gene ends were 6 bases for V and 9 bases for J; bases not matched to a gene: 11. This CDR3 contains 15 residues. For the CDR3, the DNA is TGTGCCAGCAGGAAAAGCGGGAGGGGGCCAGGTGAGCAGTTCTTC. Encoded protein: CASRKSGRGPGEQFF.

At least ten counts were recorded for this clonotype. J is TRBJ2-1 and V is TRBV6-1; D perhaps matches TRBD1 (6 bases). This CDR3 is 16 amino acids long. Germline V gene data show CDR1 as MNHNS and CDR2 as SASEGT. The V gene lost 6 bases and the J gene lost 4 bases, with 19 bases spanning the gap. CDR3 region: CASRITGWNMYNEQFF. In nucleotides, the CDR3 is TGTGCCAGCAGGATTACAGGGTGGAATATGTACAATGAGCAGTTCTTC.

By sample share, this clonotype is medium-sized. The rearrangement joins TRBV10-3 to TRBJ2-5, with D unresolved. Germline values: CDR1 ENHRY, CDR2 SYGVKD. V was clipped by 2 bases and J by 0 bases, with 4 bases between them. The CDR3 spans 13 residues. The CDR3 bases are TGTGCCATCAGTGAGAGGGACCAAGAGACCCAGTACTTC. Translating gives CAISERDQETQYF.

By share of the sample, this clonotype is medium-sized. CDR3 residues: CASSETGRDTQYF. The DNA of the CDR3 is TGTGCCAGCAGTGAAACGGGGAGAGATACGCAGTATTTT. The chain has TRBV6-1 and TRBJ2-3; TRBD2 might be the D (5 bases). V gave up 2 bases and J gave up 5 bases, with 8 bases separating them. The germline gives CDR1 MNHNS, CDR2 SASEGT. The CDR3 length is 13 residues.